Below, 24 T cell receptor beta chains from the same sample are listed, as sequenced in a study of cytomegalovirus exposure and HLA in healthy donors. The primer mix had 60 Vbeta and 13 Jbeta primers. TCRdb's copy holds only in-frame clones and misses some; the assay was immunoSEQ multiplex PCR. The data contain roughly 140,000 clones, 82% of them singletons. What was sequenced was PBMCs. The receptors here all came from a woman aged 50 to 60 in good health and CMV-seropositive.

This rearrangement joins TRBV27 to TRBJ2-1, with D perhaps TRBD1 (6 bases). Trimming stripped 5 bases from V and 14 bases from J, with 16 bases between. CDR3 length: 12 residues. The germline V gene encodes CDR1 MNHEY and CDR2 SMNVEV (reference sequence). The CDR3 coding sequence is TGTGCCAGCAGTAGAAAGGGGGACACGGAGTTCTTC. It translates to CASSRKGDTEFF.

This clone has more than one count but fewer than ten. This chain links TRBV10-3 with TRBJ2-7; D is unclear. CDR1 ENHRY and CDR2 SYGVKD come from the germline V gene. The V end was cut by 3 bases, the J end by 0 bases, with 9 bases between. CDR3 length: 14 amino acids. The CDR3 loop reads CAISDLGPSYEQYF. CDR3 nucleotide sequence: TGTGCCATCAGTGACTTGGGCCCCTCCTACGAGCAGTACTTC.

The chain links TRBV10-3 to TRBJ1-3; 7 nucleotides line up with TRBD1. This CDR3 comprises 14 residues. Germline V gene lookup returns CDR1 ENHRY and CDR2 SYGVKD. Trimming took 9 bases from V and 0 from J; bases not matched to a gene: 5. The CDR3 loop reads CAIGTESSGNTIYF. CDR3 in DNA: TGTGCCATAGGGACAGAGAGCTCTGGAAACACCATATATTTT.

The chain uses TRBV5-4 and TRBJ1-2; no clear D gene. V was cut by 4 bases and J by 5 bases, with 15 bases left in between. The CDR3 totals 14 residues. Per the germline V gene, CDR1 is SGHNT and CDR2 is YYREEE (reference sequence). CDR3 residues: CASSIWRARYGYTF. Written as DNA, the CDR3 is TGTGCCAGCAGCATCTGGAGGGCACGGTATGGCTACACCTTC.

V gene TRBV25-1 combines with J gene TRBJ2-4; possible D gene TRBD1, 6 bases. In germline, CDR1 is MGHDK, CDR2 SYGVNS. V gave up 3 bases and J gave up 9 bases, with 15 bases separating them. CDR3 length equals 14 residues. The chain's CDR3 is CASSEQTRGGIQYF. Here the CDR3 DNA reads TGTGCCAGCAGTGAGCAGACGAGAGGGGGCATTCAGTACTTC.

This clone is a singleton in its sample. The V call is TRBV9, the J call TRBJ1-5, with 7 bases that match TRBD1. The CDR3 runs 15 residues. From germline, CDR1 is SGDLS and CDR2 YYNGEE. Unmatched junction bases numbered 6, after V lost 0 bases and J lost 6 bases. The CDR3 reads CASSVDGQAGQPQHF. CDR3 nucleotides: TGTGCCAGCAGCGTAGATGGACAGGCGGGTCAGCCCCAGCATTTT.

The chain links TRBV5-1 to TRBJ1-1, with 8 bases lining up with TRBD1. Germline V gives CDR1 SGHRS, CDR2 YFSETQ. The CDR3 consists of 14 residues. V lost 4 bases, J lost 1 base, and 3 bases stayed unmatched. CDR3 nucleotides: TGCGCCAGCAGCCCACAGGGGGGGAACACTGAAGCTTTCTTT. Translating it yields CASSPQGGNTEAFF. Looking up the rest from reference TRBV5-1 and TRBJ1-1 gives the full variable domain: KAGVTQTPRYLIKTRGQQVTLSCSPISGHRSVSWYQQTPGQGLQFLFEYFSETQRNKGNFPGRFSGRQFSNSRSEMNVSTLELGDSALYLCASSPQGGNTEAFFGQGTRLTVV.

The genes are TRBV9 and TRBJ1-1, with 7 nucleotides matching TRBD1. Trimming removed 2 bases from V and 4 bases from J; junction bases left unmatched: 5. This CDR3 has 14 amino acids. Per germline, CDR1 SGDLS and CDR2 YYNGEE. In nucleotides, the CDR3 is TGTGCCAGCAGCGTTAAGGGGGCAAGCACTGAAGCTTTCTTT. Translation gives CASSVKGASTEAFF. Together with reference TRBV9 and TRBJ1-1, the CDR3 gives the full variable domain: DSGVTQTPKHLITATGQRVTLRCSPRSGDLSVYWYQQSLDQGLQFLIQYYNGEERAKGNILERFSAQQFPDLHSELNLSSLELGDSALYFCASSVKGASTEAFFGQGTRLTVV.

The CDR3 coding sequence is TGTGCCAGCAGTTCGCAGGGAAGCTCCTACGAGCAGTACTTC. Encoded protein: CASSSQGSSYEQYF. The J gene is TRBJ2-7, the V gene TRBV27; a possible D gene is TRBD1 (5 bases). Germline loops: CDR1 MNHEY, CDR2 SMNVEV (reference sequence). This CDR3 has 14 amino acids. V gave up 4 bases and J gave up 0 bases, with 10 bases separating them.

The rearrangement joins TRBV18 to TRBJ2-7; 8 positions agree with TRBD2. The ends lost 3 bases at V and 2 bases at J; junction bases unmatched: 12. There are 17 residues in the CDR3. The V gene's germline CDR1 is KGHSH and CDR2 LQKENI. The CDR3 is CASSPLPGGSGAYEQYF. DNA for the CDR3: TGTGCCAGCTCACCTCTCCCGGGGGGTAGCGGGGCCTACGAGCAGTACTTC.

The J gene is TRBJ2-6, the V gene TRBV11-3; a weak D match, TRBD1 (6 bases). This CDR3 spans 20 amino acids. Trimming took off 0 bases at V and 4 bases at J, with 22 bases between the two ends. CDR1 and CDR2 (germline): SGHNT, YENEEA. As DNA, the CDR3 is TGTGCCAGCAGCTTAGACCCCCCAGGGGCCTTAGTTTCCGGGGCCAACGTCCTGACTTTC. This encodes CASSLDPPGALVSGANVLTF.

The rearrangement links TRBV5-4 to TRBJ2-7, with 7 positions matching TRBD1. V shed 3 bases, J shed 2 bases, and the junction held 8 bases outside the gene matches. Germline CDR1 is SGHNT and CDR2 is YYREEE (reference sequence). This CDR3 has 15 residues. The CDR3 nucleotides read TGTGCCAGCAGCTCCGGGGACAGTTTTACCTACGAGCAGTACTTC. Protein: CASSSGDSFTYEQYF.

V and J are TRBV29-1 and TRBJ1-4; TRBD1 aligns across 9 bases. Germline CDR1 and CDR2: SQVTM and ANQGSEA. The length of the CDR3 is 15 residues. V shed 5 bases, J shed 4 bases, and the junction held 8 bases outside the gene matches. The CDR3 loop reads CSVSQGAGGNEKLFF. The CDR3 DNA is TGCAGCGTTTCACAGGGGGCCGGGGGTAATGAAAAACTGTTTTTT.

CDR3 protein: CAWSLAGGLGELFF. The CDR3 region has the DNA TGTGCCTGGAGTTTGGCAGGGGGCTTGGGGGAGCTGTTTTTT. The rearrangement uses TRBV30 and TRBJ2-2, with TRBD1 identical over 8 bases. The CDR3 is 14 residues long. Germline-derived CDR1 and CDR2 are GTSNPN and SVGIG (reference sequence). With V trimmed by 2 bases and J by 8 bases, 7 bases remained unmatched.

The chain employs TRBV29-1 and TRBJ1-4, with 8 bases aligning to TRBD1. The J segment lost 8 bases and the V segment lost 5 bases, leaving 7 bases of the junction unmatched. CDR1 is SQVTM and CDR2 is ANQGSEA in the germline V gene. The CDR3 consists of 13 residues. CDR3: CSVSRTGNEKLFF. In DNA form, the CDR3 reads TGCAGCGTTTCGAGGACAGGGAACGAAAAACTGTTTTTT.

This chain connects TRBV10-3 to TRBJ2-6; 7 bases fit TRBD1. This CDR3 is 16 amino acids long. V shed 7 bases and J 1 base; nucleotides not matched to a gene: 7. From germline, CDR1 is ENHRY and CDR2 SYGVKD. The CDR3, as DNA: TGTGCCATCATGGCAGGGGGTTTGTCTGGGGCCAACGTCCTGACTTTC. Amino acids: CAIMAGGLSGANVLTF.

The J gene is TRBJ1-6, the V gene TRBV5-6; no clear D. Trimming removed 0 bases at V and 7 bases at J, with 8 bases between. The germline V gene has CDR1 SGHDT and CDR2 YYEEEE. The CDR3 totals 14 residues. The CDR3: CASSLDGRNSPLHF. For the CDR3, the DNA is TGTGCCAGCAGCTTGGACGGTCGCAATTCACCCCTCCACTTT.

The J gene is TRBJ2-3, the V gene TRBV18; 9 positions agree with TRBD1. The germline CDR1 and CDR2 sequences are KGHSH and LQKENI. The CDR3 is 15 residues long. The J segment lost 1 base and the V segment lost 3 bases, leaving 2 bases of the junction unmatched. CDR3 region: CASSPTGGGTDTQYF. CDR3 in DNA: TGTGCCAGCTCACCGACAGGGGGTGGCACAGATACGCAGTATTTT.

The chain recombines TRBV7-9 with TRBJ2-7; 11 nucleotides line up with TRBD2. Germline loops: CDR1 SEHNR, CDR2 FQNEAQ (reference sequence). Trimming cost V 5 bases and J 1 base; bases outside gene matches: 4. This CDR3 region has 15 residues. The CDR3 protein is CASSATSGGSYEQYF. The CDR3 nucleotides read TGTGCCAGCAGCGCTACTAGCGGGGGTTCCTACGAGCAGTACTTC.

The J gene is TRBJ2-7, the V gene TRBV28; 9 nucleotides align to TRBD2. CDR1 and CDR2 (germline): MDHEN, SYDVKM. V shed 7 bases and J 1 base; nucleotides not matched to a gene: 5. This CDR3 region has 14 residues. CDR3 bases: TGTGCCAGCACAGCGGGGGGCTCATCCTACGAGCAGTACTTC. The encoded protein is CASTAGGSSYEQYF.

V and J are TRBV10-1 and TRBJ2-2, with D possibly being TRBD2 (5 bases). The CDR3 has 13 residues. Trimming pared 6 bases from V and 7 bases from J, leaving 12 bases between. The germline V gene has CDR1 WNHNN and CDR2 SYGVQD (reference sequence). DNA for the CDR3: TGCGCCAGCAGAGAGGGTTTCGGCGGGGAGCTGTTTTTT. Translation: CASREGFGGELFF.

The chain has TRBV2 and TRBJ2-7; possibly TRBD1 for D (5 bases). Germline V CDR1 and CDR2: SNHLY, FYNNEI. With 6 bases removed from V and 5 bases from J, the gap between germline ends came to 23 bases. The CDR3 contains 16 residues. This CDR3 reads CASSASLQVWKNEQYF. The DNA of the CDR3 is TGTGCCAGCAGCGCCTCCCTACAGGTATGGAAAAACGAGCAGTACTTC. Complete variable domain (other parts from reference TRBV2 and TRBJ2-7): EPEVTQTPSHQVTQMGQEVILRCVPISNHLYFYWYRQILGQKVEFLVSFYNNEISEKSEIFDDQFSVERPDGSNFTLKIRSTKLEDSAMYFCASSASLQVWKNEQYFGPGTRLTVT.

This chain joins TRBV15 and TRBJ1-4; TRBD1 might be the D (6 bases). Germline V gene data show CDR1 as LNHNV and CDR2 as YYDKDF (reference sequence). With 0 bases removed from V and 7 bases from J, the gap between germline ends came to 12 bases. This CDR3 is 15 amino acids long. Here the CDR3 DNA reads TGTGCCACCAGCAGAGATCCGGGGGGCAGTGAAAAACTGTTTTTT. Translating gives CATSRDPGGSEKLFF. Combining the CDR3 with reference TRBV15 and TRBJ1-4 gives the whole variable domain DAMVIQNPRYQVTQFGKPVTLSCSQTLNHNVMYWYQQKSSQAPKLLFHYYDKDFNNEADTPDNFQSRRPNTSFCFLDIRSPGLGDTAMYLCATSRDPGGSEKLFFGSGTQLSVL.

The chain uses TRBV11-2 and TRBJ2-5; D remains ambiguous. Germline V lookup: CDR1 SGHAT, CDR2 FQNNGV. V was trimmed by 5 bases and J by 4 bases, leaving 14 bases between them. This CDR3 spans 14 amino acids. CDR3 sequence: CASSPPHLRETQYF. DNA for the CDR3: TGTGCCAGCAGCCCTCCTCATCTGAGAGAGACCCAGTACTTC.